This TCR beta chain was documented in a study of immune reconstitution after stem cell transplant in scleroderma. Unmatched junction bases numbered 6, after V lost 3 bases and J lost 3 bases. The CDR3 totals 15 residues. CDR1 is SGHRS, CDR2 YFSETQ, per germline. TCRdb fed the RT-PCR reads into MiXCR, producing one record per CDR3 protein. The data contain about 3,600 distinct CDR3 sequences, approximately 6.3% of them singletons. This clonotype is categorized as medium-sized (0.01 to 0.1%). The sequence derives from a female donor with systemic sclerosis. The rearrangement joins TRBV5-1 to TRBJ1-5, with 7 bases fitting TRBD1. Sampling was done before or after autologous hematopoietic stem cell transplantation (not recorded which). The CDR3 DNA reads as TGCGCCAGCAGCTGGGAGGGACAGCCCAATCAGCCCCAGCATTTT. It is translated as CASSWEGQPNQPQHF.